Listed below are T cell receptor beta chains from one sample, sequenced in a study of blood T cell repertoires in COVID-19. Generated by immunoSEQ multiplex PCR, the TCRdb table keeps only in-frame clones and is missing some. The sample includes about 150,000 clones, roughly four fifths of them seen just once. The specimen sequenced was peripheral blood. The receptors shown here come from a man between 65 and 85 years old who had recovered from COVID-19. Each CDR3 is given with its conserved first and last residue. The D gene is left open where the match is weak. Where a row states a size, it is once, few, many or the class of an expanded clone; other rows omit it.

D gene: NA; V gene: TRBV5-1; clone size: NA; J gene: TRBJ2-1; CDR3 protein: CASSGEGGNEQFF; CDR3 DNA: TGCGCCAGCAGTGGGGAGGGGGGCAATGAGCAGTTCTTC
D gene: NA; V gene: TRBV6-5; clone size: NA; J gene: TRBJ2-2; CDR3 protein: CASRTLGGRTGELFF; CDR3 DNA: TGTGCCAGCAGAACCCTGGGGGGTCGCACCGGGGAGCTGTTTTTT
D gene: TRBD2; V gene: TRBV18; clone size: once; J gene: TRBJ2-5; CDR3 protein: CASSPSLLAGARQETQYF; CDR3 DNA: TGTGCCAGCTCACCAAGCTTACTAGCGGGAGCACGCCAAGAGACCCAGTACTTC
D gene: TRBD2; V gene: TRBV5-4; clone size: many; J gene: TRBJ2-3; CDR3 protein: CASRTSGSSDTQYF; CDR3 DNA: TGTGCCAGCCGGACTAGCGGGAGTTCAGATACGCAGTATTTT
D gene: TRBD2; V gene: TRBV6-6; clone size: NA; J gene: TRBJ2-1; CDR3 protein: CASRPGLAWDNEQFF; CDR3 DNA: TGTGCCAGCAGACCCGGACTAGCGTGGGACAATGAGCAGTTCTTC
D gene: TRBD1; V gene: TRBV7-9; clone size: NA; J gene: TRBJ1-4; CDR3 protein: CASSSGQAGVVIEKLFF; CDR3 DNA: TGTGCCAGCAGCTCCGGACAGGCCGGGGTTGTGATCGAAAAACTGTTTTTT
D gene: NA; V gene: TRBV10-1; clone size: NA; J gene: TRBJ2-3; CDR3 protein: CASSESGIDTQYF; CDR3 DNA: TGCGCCAGCAGTGAATCCGGGATTGATACGCAGTATTTT
D gene: TRBD1; V gene: TRBV7-2; clone size: NA; J gene: TRBJ2-7; CDR3 protein: CASSRTTGAYEQYF; CDR3 DNA: TGTGCCAGCAGCCGTACGACAGGGGCCTACGAGCAGTACTTC
D gene: NA; V gene: TRBV29-1; clone size: NA; J gene: TRBJ2-7; CDR3 protein: CSVVGGREYEQYF; CDR3 DNA: TGCAGCGTTGTCGGAGGGAGAGAATACGAGCAGTACTTC
D gene: NA; V gene: TRBV5-8; clone size: NA; J gene: TRBJ2-3; CDR3 protein: CASSSWADRSSTDTQYF; CDR3 DNA: TGTGCCAGCAGCTCCTGGGCCGACAGATCTAGCACAGATACGCAGTATTTT
D gene: TRBD1; V gene: TRBV11-3; clone size: NA; J gene: TRBJ2-2; CDR3 protein: CASSPGQGTTGELFF; CDR3 DNA: TGTGCCAGCAGCCCGGGACAGGGGACCACCGGGGAGCTGTTTTTT
D gene: TRBD1; V gene: TRBV6-1; clone size: NA; J gene: TRBJ2-5; CDR3 protein: CASSEMRDRGVETQYF; CDR3 DNA: TGTGCCAGCAGTGAAATGAGGGACAGGGGGGTAGAGACCCAGTACTTC
D gene: TRBD1; V gene: TRBV28; clone size: NA; J gene: TRBJ1-6; CDR3 protein: CASGSGQGYNSPLHF; CDR3 DNA: TGTGCCAGCGGATCCGGACAGGGTTATAATTCACCCCTCCACTTT
D gene: TRBD2; V gene: TRBV5-1; clone size: NA; J gene: TRBJ2-5; CDR3 protein: CASRGGTSGQETQYF; CDR3 DNA: TGCGCCAGCAGGGGCGGGACTAGCGGGCAAGAGACCCAGTACTTC
D gene: NA; V gene: TRBV9; clone size: NA; J gene: TRBJ1-2; CDR3 protein: CATSRGLRGGYTF; CDR3 DNA: TGTGCCACCAGCCGAGGCCTTCGGGGTGGCTACACCTTC
D gene: TRBD1; V gene: TRBV29-1; clone size: NA; J gene: TRBJ2-1; CDR3 protein: CSTGDRAGVNEQFF; CDR3 DNA: TGCAGCACAGGGGACAGGGCAGGGGTCAATGAGCAGTTCTTC
D gene: TRBD2; V gene: TRBV13; clone size: NA; J gene: TRBJ2-3; CDR3 protein: CASSRTSGRNTQYF; CDR3 DNA: TGTGCCAGCAGCCGGACTAGCGGGAGAAATACGCAGTATTTT
D gene: NA; V gene: TRBV5-5; clone size: NA; J gene: TRBJ2-1; CDR3 protein: CASSLFDNEQFF; CDR3 DNA: TGTGCCAGCAGCCTTTTTGACAATGAGCAGTTCTTC